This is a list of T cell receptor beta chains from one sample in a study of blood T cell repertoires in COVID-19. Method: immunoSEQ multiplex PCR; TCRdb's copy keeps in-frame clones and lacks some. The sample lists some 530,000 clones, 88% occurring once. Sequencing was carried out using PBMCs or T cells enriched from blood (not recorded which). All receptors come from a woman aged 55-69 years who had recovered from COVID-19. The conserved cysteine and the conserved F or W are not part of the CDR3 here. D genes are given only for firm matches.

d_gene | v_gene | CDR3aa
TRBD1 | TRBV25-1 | ASSDWRDRSNQPQH
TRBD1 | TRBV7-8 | ASSKTGIYGYT
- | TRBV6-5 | ASTASRVSPLH
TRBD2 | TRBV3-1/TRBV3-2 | ASSQGVSYGAGGPVQF
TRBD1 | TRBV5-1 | ASSLRALTGDFQETQY
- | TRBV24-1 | ATSGEGGTDTQY
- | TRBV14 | ASSQFQGVSGANVLT
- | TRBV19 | ASSTPGGAGNTIY
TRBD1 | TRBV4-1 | ASSQVAQGAFPAYNEQF
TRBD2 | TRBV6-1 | ASSGPGLAGTDTQY
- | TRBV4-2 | ASSQSQGGGTTDTQY
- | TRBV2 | ASTPLGRNQPQH
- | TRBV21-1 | ASSKGAAKGDYGYT
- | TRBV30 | AWSEGGSNQPQH
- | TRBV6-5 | ASSYRGTGVTDTQY
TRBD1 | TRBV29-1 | SVERGTGWAF
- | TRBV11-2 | ASSLSRNTGELF
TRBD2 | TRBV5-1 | ASSQGLAGSDTQY
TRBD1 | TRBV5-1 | ASSQNPGTGGNTEAF
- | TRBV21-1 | ASSKDGEQF
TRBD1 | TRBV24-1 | ATGGTGGTGELF
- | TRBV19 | ASRPGGRGLPSSTDTQY
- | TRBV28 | ASSLMGANTGELF
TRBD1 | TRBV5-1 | ASSSTGQANTEAF
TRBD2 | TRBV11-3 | ASSLALGGGSTDTQY
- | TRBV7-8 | ASSPMGGVTGQPQH
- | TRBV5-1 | ASSYTGFSSGANVLT
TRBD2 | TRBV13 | ASSLEQGPGGGANVLT
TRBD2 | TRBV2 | ASSDTSGGRTGELF
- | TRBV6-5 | ASSLRGYGYT
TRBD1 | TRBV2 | ASPLDRAMTDTIY
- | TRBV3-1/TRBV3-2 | ASSQALGGRVQPQH
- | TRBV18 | ASSPPLARDNEQF
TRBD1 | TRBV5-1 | ASSLLDRGNSPLH
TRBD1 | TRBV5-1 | ASSNGTGGIQPQH
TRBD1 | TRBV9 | ASSVDGTGPSGNTIY
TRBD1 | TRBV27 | ASTFSGGLGEAF
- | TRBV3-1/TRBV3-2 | ASSHGGGGRTEAF
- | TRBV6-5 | ASTFAGTEAF
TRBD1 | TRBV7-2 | ASSLQGGNEKLF
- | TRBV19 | ASSIGPGKSGELF
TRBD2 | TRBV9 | ASSVVASGGPNTGELF
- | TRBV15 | ATSPRETDTQY
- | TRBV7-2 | ASSLGVNGYEQY
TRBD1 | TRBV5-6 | ASSLQGAYNEQF
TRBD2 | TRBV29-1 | SAGLAGGTDTQY
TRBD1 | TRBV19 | ASRDRGRNSPLH
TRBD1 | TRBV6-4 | ASSASGQGPQH
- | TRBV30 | AWSGSANRPQH
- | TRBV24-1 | ATTHSRGGWNQPQH
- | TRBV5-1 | ASSLVSPRETQY
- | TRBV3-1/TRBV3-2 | ASSLRRNSGNTIY
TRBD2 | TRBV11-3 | ASSLGGGRTQY
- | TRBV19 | ASSIETGNTEAF
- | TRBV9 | ASSVSGTHQETQY
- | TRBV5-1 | ASSLGDTSNYGYT
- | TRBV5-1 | ASSPWGFGTDTQY
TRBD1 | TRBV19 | ASSIRTGAGSRELF
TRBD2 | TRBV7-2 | ASSPYTGLAGASGNTQY